This T cell receptor beta chain was identified in a study of blood T cell repertoires in COVID-19. Original processing notes: The assay estimated nucleated cells by amplifying reference gene primers. The data were produced by immunoSEQ multiplex PCR, yet TCRdb's version contains in-frame clones alone and is incomplete. V and J calls and clone size follow that table, whereas D and trimming were derived from the DNA. The sample carries tens of thousands of clones, roughly 84% recorded once. The CDR3 has 13 residues. Trimming cost V 7 bases and J 6 bases; bases outside gene matches: 7. This TCR was recovered from an older woman with acute or convalescent COVID-19. Sequenced sample: peripheral blood. V usage is TRBV6-7 and J usage is TRBJ1-1; 8 positions agree with TRBD1. TRBV6-7 falls under the ORF class, with uncertain function. CDR3 amino acids: CASTYDRGAEAFF. DNA for the CDR3: TGTGCCAGCACCTACGACAGGGGCGCTGAAGCTTTCTTT.